This TCR beta chain was captured in a study of graft-versus-host responses after intestinal transplantation. Study information: All of the recipients had induction that used anti-thymocyte globulin, then tacrolimus and steroids for approximately 3 years. Study findings and constraints: Early after transplant, HvG declines were associated with peak levels of circulating GvH clones.

The method was immunoSEQ multiplex PCR; TCRdb's version includes in-frame clones alone and lacks a portion of them. In the table there are tens of thousands of clones, about 90% of which are singletons. A note on this clone: What it binds is unknown.

The sample in question was PBMCs, obtained 26 days after transplant. This receptor was taken from a human patient who received an intestinal transplant, so some T cells may come from the graft donor.

This CDR3 reads CASRDLAGGPSNEQFF. CDR3 DNA sequence: TGTGCCAGCAGGGACCTAGCGGGGGGCCCGTCCAATGAGCAGTTCTTC. The rearrangement uses TRBV28 and TRBJ2-1; 11 bases fit TRBD2. This CDR3 is 16 amino acids long. CDR1 MDHEN and CDR2 SYDVKM come from the germline V gene. J lost 6 bases, V lost 6 bases, and 10 bases had no gene match.